This record concerns one TCR beta chain sequence. What it binds is unknown. Reverse transcription of all isolated RNA meant that expressed TCRB transcripts were sequenced. Some clones are missing from TCRdb's copy, which holds only in-frame ones; the method was immunoSEQ multiplex PCR. The sample lists 620,000 or so clones; roughly 16% were seen once. Each of the CD4+ naive, central memory, regulatory and stem cell-like memory populations was sorted via CD45RO/CCR7/CD25/CD127/CD95/CD27. The data were taken from a study of beta chain features in type 1 diabetes. CDR1 SEHNR and CDR2 FQNEAQ come from the germline V gene (reference sequence). After removal of 5 bases from V and 8 bases from J, the junction contained 14 bases not matched to a gene. The CDR3 covers 16 residues. Study-wide points: Patients and controls would be equally affected if PCR favored shorter templates. Type 1 diabetes patients had TCRB CDR3s that were shorter (moderately but significantly so) in all four CD4+ subsets.

V gene TRBV7-9 combines with J gene TRBJ1-4, with TRBD1 matching 7 bases. Sequencing input: naive CD4+ T cells from blood. The sequence came from a man younger than 35 in good health. The CDR3 region has the DNA TGTGCCAGCAGCCCACCAGGGGGACACAGGGGCGAAAAACTGTTTTTT. Residues: CASSPPGGHRGEKLFF.